Listed here are 5 T cell receptor beta chains from one sample, sequenced in a study of identical twins. MiXCR, applied by TCRdb to the 5' RACE reads, yields one record per CDR3 protein. The table lists 690,000 or so distinct CDR3 sequences, approximately 9% of them singletons, with 0.75% to 1% in the top ten. This same sample was also taken into another study, of yellow fever vaccine responses in identical twins.

The sample taken for sequencing was PBMCs. The origin of the receptors is a young woman in good health.

The sample holds many counts of this clonotype. The genes are TRBV5-1 and TRBJ2-6; no reliable D call. Germline V lookup: CDR1 SGHRS, CDR2 YFSETQ. The CDR3 has 18 amino acids. The V gene lost 4 bases and the J gene lost 14 bases, with 31 bases spanning the gap. The CDR3 protein is CASSSLALDTAYPPILTF. CDR3 DNA: TGCGCCAGCAGCAGCTTGGCTCTCGACACAGCCTACCCACCCATCCTGACTTTC. The full variable domain, rest sourced from reference TRBV5-1 and TRBJ2-6, is KAGVTQTPRYLIKTRGQQVTLSCSPISGHRSVSWYQQTPGQGLQFLFEYFSETQRNKGNFPGRFSGRQFSNSRSEMNVSTLELGDSALYLCASSSLALDTAYPPILTFGAGSRLTVL.

The table lists this clonotype with a few counts. The J gene is TRBJ2-2, the V gene TRBV29-1, with D possibly TRBD1 on 6 matching bases. This CDR3 is built from 13 residues. The germline CDR1 and CDR2 sequences are SQVTM and ANQGSEA. V lost 3 bases and J lost 6, with 11 bases in between. For the CDR3, the DNA is TGCAGCGTTGAGGGTTACAGGGCCGGGGAGCTGTTTTTT. It specifies CSVEGYRAGELFF.

This clonotype was seen a handful of times. This chain links TRBV15 with TRBJ2-5; D remains ambiguous. The germline gives CDR1 LNHNV, CDR2 YYDKDF (reference sequence). V shed 5 bases and J shed 2 bases, with 18 bases lying between them. The CDR3 is 16 residues long. The CDR3 DNA reads as TGTGCCACCAGCTTGGGCACCAGACCCCCTCAAGAGACCCAGTACTTC. As protein: CATSLGTRPPQETQYF.

The chain combines TRBV28 with TRBJ2-4; 10 bases match TRBD2. Trimming at V came to 2 bases and at J to 3 bases, leaving 1 base not matched to a gene. The CDR3 length is 15 residues. Germline values: CDR1 MDHEN, CDR2 SYDVKM. The CDR3 spells CASSLASGGKNIQYF. In DNA, the CDR3 is TGTGCCAGCAGTTTAGCTAGCGGGGGCAAAAACATTCAGTACTTC.

V and J are TRBV20-1 and TRBJ2-7; D may be TRBD2 (6 bases). V lost 3 bases and J 5 bases, leaving 17 bases between the germline ends. The germline V gene encodes CDR1 DFQATT and CDR2 SNEGSKA (reference sequence). CDR3 length equals 14 residues. The CDR3 DNA reads TGCAGTGCTAGTCGCCCGGGACTGGGCCACGAGCAGTACTTC. Encoded protein: CSASRPGLGHEQYF.